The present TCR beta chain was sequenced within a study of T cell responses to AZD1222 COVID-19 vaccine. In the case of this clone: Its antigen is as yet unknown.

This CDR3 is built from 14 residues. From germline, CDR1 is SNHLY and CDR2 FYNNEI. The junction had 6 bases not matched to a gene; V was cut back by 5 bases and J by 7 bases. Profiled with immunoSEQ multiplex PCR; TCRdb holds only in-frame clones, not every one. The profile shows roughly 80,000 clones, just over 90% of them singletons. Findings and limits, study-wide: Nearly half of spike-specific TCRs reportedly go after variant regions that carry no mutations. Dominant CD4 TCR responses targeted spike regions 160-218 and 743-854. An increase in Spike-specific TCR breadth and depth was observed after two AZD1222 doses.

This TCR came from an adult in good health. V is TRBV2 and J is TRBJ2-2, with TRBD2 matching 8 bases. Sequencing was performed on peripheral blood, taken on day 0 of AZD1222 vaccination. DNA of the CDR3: TGTGCCAGCAGTTGGAGCGGGAGAGACGGGGAGCTGTTTTTT. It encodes CASSWSGRDGELFF.